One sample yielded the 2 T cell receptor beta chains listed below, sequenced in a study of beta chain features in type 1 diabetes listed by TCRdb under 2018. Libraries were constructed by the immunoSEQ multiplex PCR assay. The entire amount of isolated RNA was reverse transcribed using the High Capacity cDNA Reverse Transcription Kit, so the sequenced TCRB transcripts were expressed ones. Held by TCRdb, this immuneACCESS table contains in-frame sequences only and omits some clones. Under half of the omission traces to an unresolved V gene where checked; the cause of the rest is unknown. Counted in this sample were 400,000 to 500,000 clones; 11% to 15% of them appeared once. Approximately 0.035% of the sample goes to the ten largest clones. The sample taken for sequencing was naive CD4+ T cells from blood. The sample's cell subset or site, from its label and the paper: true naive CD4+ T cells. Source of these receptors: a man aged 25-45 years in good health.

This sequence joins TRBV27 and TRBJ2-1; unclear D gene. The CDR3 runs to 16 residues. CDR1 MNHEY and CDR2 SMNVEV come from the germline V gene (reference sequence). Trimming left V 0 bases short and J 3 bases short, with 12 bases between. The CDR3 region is CASSLSVAAVYNEQFF. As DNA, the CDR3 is TGTGCCAGCAGTTTATCGGTGGCGGCAGTCTACAATGAGCAGTTCTTC.

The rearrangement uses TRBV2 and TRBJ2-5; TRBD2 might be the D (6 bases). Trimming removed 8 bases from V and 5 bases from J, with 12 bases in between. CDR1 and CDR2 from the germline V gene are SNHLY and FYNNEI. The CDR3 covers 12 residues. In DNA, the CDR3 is TGTGCCAGCGGAGGGCTCGGCGAGACCCAGTACTTC. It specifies CASGGLGETQYF.